The 8 T cell receptor beta chains below were found in one sample sequenced in a study of blood T cell repertoires in COVID-19. Using immunoSEQ multiplex PCR, the repertoire was profiled, and TCRdb retains in-frame clones only, with some absent. The data show about 320,000 clones, about nine tenths seen once. The sample was PBMCs or T cells enriched from blood (not recorded which). These receptors were obtained from a man aged 55 to 70 who had recovered from COVID-19.

This clone was found once. J is TRBJ1-1 and V is TRBV14; possibly TRBD1 for D (5 bases). Deletions cut 4 bases from V and 4 bases from J, with 16 bases between. CDR1 and CDR2 (germline): SGHDN, FVKESK. The CDR3 totals 15 residues. In DNA form, the CDR3 reads TGTGCCAGCAGCCGAAGACAGTCCTCTTCCACTGAAGCTTTCTTT. Translating it yields CASSRRQSSSTEAFF.

This chain connects TRBV4-2 to TRBJ1-4, with TRBD1 matching 7 bases. Germline V gives CDR1 LGHNA, CDR2 YNFKEQ. Trimming cost V 2 bases and J 0 bases; bases outside gene matches: 9. This CDR3 is 18 amino acids long. The CDR3 DNA is TGTGCCAGCAGCCAACTCGGGACAGACTGGACAACTAATGAAAAACTGTTTTTT. It is translated as CASSQLGTDWTTNEKLFF.

This clone was detected a few times. The chain combines TRBV10-1 with TRBJ2-1, with 14 bases that match TRBD2. Germline CDR1 reads WNHNN; CDR2 reads SYGVQD (reference sequence). Losses at the gene ends were 10 bases for V and 0 bases for J; bases not matched to a gene: 2. This CDR3 is 15 amino acids long. DNA of the CDR3: TGCGCCACCGGGACTAGCGGGAGCTCCTACAATGAGCAGTTCTTC. This sequence encodes CATGTSGSSYNEQFF.

V gene TRBV28 combines with J gene TRBJ1-5; D is undetermined. CDR3 size: 13 residues. Per germline, CDR1 MDHEN and CDR2 SYDVKM. Trimming removed 3 bases from V and 6 bases from J, with 9 bases in between. The CDR3 DNA follows: TGTGCCAGCAGTTTCGAGGTGGTTCAGCCCCAGCATTTT. This gives the protein CASSFEVVQPQHF. Complete variable domain (other parts from reference TRBV28 and TRBJ1-5): DVKVTQSSRYLVKRTGEKVFLECVQDMDHENMFWYRQDPGLGLRLIYFSYDVKMKEKGDIPEGYSVSREKKERFSLILESASTNQTSMYLCASSFEVVQPQHFGDGTRLSIL.

V gene TRBV6-6 combines with J gene TRBJ2-7, with 8 bases fitting TRBD1. Per the germline V gene, CDR1 is MNHNY and CDR2 is SVGAGI (reference sequence). The CDR3 covers 13 residues. The ends lost 6 bases at V and 0 bases at J; junction bases unmatched: 1. CDR3 DNA sequence: TGTGCCAGCAGCACAGGGGGCTCCTACGAGCAGTACTTC. Translating gives CASSTGGSYEQYF.

This sequence joins TRBV25-1 and TRBJ1-2, with unresolved D. The V end was cut by 0 bases, the J end by 8 bases, with 4 bases between. This CDR3 region has 11 residues. Germline-derived CDR1 and CDR2 are MGHDK and SYGVNS. The CDR3 bases are TGTGCCAGCAGTGAATATCAAGGCTACACCTTC. As protein: CASSEYQGYTF.

This chain links TRBV2 with TRBJ1-2, with D possibly being TRBD1 (6 bases). The CDR3 is 15 amino acids. V lost 3 bases to trimming and J lost 3 bases, with 14 bases between them. Looked up from germline, CDR1 is SNHLY and CDR2 is FYNNEI. CDR3 protein: CASSDRAGVDYGYTF. The CDR3 DNA is TGTGCCAGCAGTGACAGGGCAGGGGTTGACTATGGCTACACCTTC.

This clone showed up just a few times. The chain couples TRBV11-2 to TRBJ1-3, with D uncertain. Germline V gene sequence: CDR1 SGHAT, CDR2 FQNNGV. The CDR3 runs to 13 residues. V lost 5 bases and J lost 2, with 7 bases in between. CDR3 bases: TGTGCCAGCAGCGCGGGTCCTGGAAACACCATATATTTT. This translates into CASSAGPGNTIYF.